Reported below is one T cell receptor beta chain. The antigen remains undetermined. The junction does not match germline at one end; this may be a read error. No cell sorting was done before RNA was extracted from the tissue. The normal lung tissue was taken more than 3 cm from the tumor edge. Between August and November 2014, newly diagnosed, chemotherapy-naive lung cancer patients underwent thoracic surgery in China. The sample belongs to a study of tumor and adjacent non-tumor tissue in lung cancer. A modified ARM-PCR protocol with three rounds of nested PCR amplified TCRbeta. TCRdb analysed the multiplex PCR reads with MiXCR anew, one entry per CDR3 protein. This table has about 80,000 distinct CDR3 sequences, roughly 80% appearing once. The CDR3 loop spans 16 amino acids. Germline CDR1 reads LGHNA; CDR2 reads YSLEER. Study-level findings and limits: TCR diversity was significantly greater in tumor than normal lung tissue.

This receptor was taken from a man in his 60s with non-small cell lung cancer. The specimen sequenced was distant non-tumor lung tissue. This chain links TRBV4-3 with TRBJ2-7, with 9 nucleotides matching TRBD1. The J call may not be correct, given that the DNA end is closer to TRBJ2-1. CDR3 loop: CASSQWGDRAVYEQFF. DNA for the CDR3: TGCGCCAGTAGCCAGTGGGGGGACAGGGCAGTTTACGAGCAGTTCTTC.